Below are 9 T cell receptor beta chains sequenced from a single sample in a study of beta chain features in type 1 diabetes. The investigators reverse transcribed all of the isolated RNA, so they sequenced expressed TCRB transcripts. Profiling relied on immunoSEQ multiplex PCR, and the TCRdb table lists in-frame clones only, not all of them. The table has about 320,000 clones, less than 15% seen once. The source material was central memory CD4+ T cells from blood. The source of these receptors is a man aged 25 to 45 in good health.

This CDR3 is CASGLVPPGNGYTF. Written as DNA, the CDR3 is TGTGCTAGTGGTTTGGTACCTCCGGGGAATGGCTACACCTTC. V usage is TRBV12-5 and J usage is TRBJ1-2; the D is unclear. V lost 0 bases to trimming and J lost 6 bases, with 11 bases between them. This CDR3 comprises 14 residues. The germline gives CDR1 LGHNT, CDR2 FRNRAP.

This clone was detected only a few times. The chain links TRBV10-3 to TRBJ2-5; TRBD1 might be the D (5 bases). V shed 6 bases and J shed 3 bases, with 11 bases lying between them. Germline loops: CDR1 ENHRY, CDR2 SYGVKD. This CDR3 has 13 residues. This chain's CDR3 is CAIREAGKETQYF. As DNA, the CDR3 is TGTGCCATCAGGGAAGCAGGGAAAGAGACCCAGTACTTC.

This clone was seen more than once but under ten times. This chain links TRBV5-8 with TRBJ2-2; D gene ambiguous. Germline CDR1 reads SGHTS; CDR2 reads YDEGEE. CDR3 length equals 15 residues. Trimming shortened V by 5 bases and J by 6 bases, and 17 bases separated the two germline ends. CDR3 nucleotide sequence: TGTGCCAGCAGTTACGATTCAGGTTTGGCCGGGGAGCTGTTTTTT. This sequence encodes CASSYDSGLAGELFF.

This clone occurred a few times. This chain connects TRBV7-9 to TRBJ2-1; D unresolved. Germline-derived CDR1 and CDR2 are SEHNR and FQNEAQ (reference sequence). V was cut by 5 bases and J by 8 bases, with 13 bases left in between. This CDR3 contains 13 residues. In DNA, the CDR3 is TGTGCCAGCAGCCCCCGGGCCAGAGATGAGCAGTTCTTC. The encoded protein is CASSPRARDEQFF.

There are many counts of this clone. CDR3 sequence reads: CASSKVSGGDTDTQYF. DNA for the CDR3: TGTGCCAGCAGCAAAGTTTCAGGGGGGGATACAGATACGCAGTATTTT. V is TRBV21-1 and J is TRBJ2-3. TRBV21-1 is tagged as a pseudogene. The CDR3 contains 16 residues.

The table lists this clone with a few counts. The chain couples TRBV2 to TRBJ2-1; the D is unclear. Trimming took off 10 bases at V and 7 bases at J, with 11 bases between the two ends. The CDR3 contains 11 residues. The germline CDR1 and CDR2 sequences are SNHLY and FYNNEI. The CDR3 reads CATLLLNEQFF. The CDR3 DNA reads TGTGCCACCTTACTACTAAATGAGCAGTTCTTC.

This sequence joins TRBV5-6 and TRBJ2-1; 7 positions agree with TRBD1. Germline CDR1 is SGHDT and CDR2 is YYEEEE. The CDR3 sequence is 13 residues long. J gave up 4 bases and V 4 bases, and 2 bases lay outside the gene matches. In nucleotides, the CDR3 is TGTGCCAGCAGCCAGGACAGGTACAATGAGCAGTTCTTC. Its translation is CASSQDRYNEQFF.

This clone has only a few counts. This chain joins TRBV7-8 and TRBJ2-5; D is uncertain. The V end lost 1 base, the J end lost 7 bases, and 10 bases lay between the germline ends. The CDR3 covers 13 residues. CDR1 SGHVS and CDR2 FQNEAQ come from the germline V gene. The CDR3 region has the DNA TGTGCCAGCAGCTTAGACGGCGTTGGGACCCAGTACTTC. It codes for CASSLDGVGTQYF.

In nucleotides, the CDR3 is TGTGCCAGCAGCTTGTTGGCTCTTGACACAGATACGCAGTATTTT. Amino acids: CASSLLALDTDTQYF. This sequence joins TRBV5-6 and TRBJ2-3, with D unclear. Germline CDR1 SGHDT, CDR2 YYEEEE. The CDR3 runs to 15 residues. V dropped 1 base and J dropped 2 bases, with 11 bases sitting between them.